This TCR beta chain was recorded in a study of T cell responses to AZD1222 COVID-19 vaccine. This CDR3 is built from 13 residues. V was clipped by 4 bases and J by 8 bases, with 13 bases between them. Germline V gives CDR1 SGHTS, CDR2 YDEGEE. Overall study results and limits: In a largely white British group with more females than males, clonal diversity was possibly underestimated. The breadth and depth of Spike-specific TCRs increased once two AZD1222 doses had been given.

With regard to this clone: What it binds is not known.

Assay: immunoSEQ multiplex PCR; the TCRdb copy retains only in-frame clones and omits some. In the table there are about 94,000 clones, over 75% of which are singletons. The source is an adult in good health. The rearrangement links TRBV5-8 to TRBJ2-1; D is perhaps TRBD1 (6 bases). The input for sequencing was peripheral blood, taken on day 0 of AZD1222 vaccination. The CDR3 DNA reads TGTGCCAGCAGCACGGGACAAGCATATGAGCAGTTCTTC. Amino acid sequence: CASSTGQAYEQFF.